Sequencing of this T cell receptor beta chain was carried out in a study of T-cell memory formation after mild COVID-19. Study in general: Clustering of TCRs was largely donor specific. Findings and limits, study-wide: Pre-infection memory held some responding clones, suggesting pre-existing cross-reactive T cells responded. While clones contracting from day 15 to 85 were balanced between CD4 and CD8, later expanders leaned CD4+.

This clonotype has more than one count but fewer than ten. The antigen is not known. MiXCR, run by TCRdb on the 5' RACE reads, gives a single entry per CDR3 protein. The repertoire includes about 160,000 distinct CDR3 sequences, roughly 31% of them detected once, and about 11% sits in the top ten. The sequenced sample was PBMCs or a T cell subset sorted from them (not recorded which). The clonotype was recovered from an adult woman who had mild COVID-19 (a few samples of this study predate the infection). Cell type and time point are not known.

The CDR3 DNA sequence: TGCGCCAGCAGCTGGACTAGCGGGAGGCGAAGCTCCTACGAGCAGTACTTC. This gives the protein CASSWTSGRRSSYEQYF. The chain has TRBV5-1 and TRBJ2-7, with 14 positions matching TRBD2. J was trimmed by 0 bases and V by 3 bases; bases with no gene match: 5. CDR3 length: 17 amino acids. Germline V gene sequence: CDR1 SGHRS, CDR2 YFSETQ.